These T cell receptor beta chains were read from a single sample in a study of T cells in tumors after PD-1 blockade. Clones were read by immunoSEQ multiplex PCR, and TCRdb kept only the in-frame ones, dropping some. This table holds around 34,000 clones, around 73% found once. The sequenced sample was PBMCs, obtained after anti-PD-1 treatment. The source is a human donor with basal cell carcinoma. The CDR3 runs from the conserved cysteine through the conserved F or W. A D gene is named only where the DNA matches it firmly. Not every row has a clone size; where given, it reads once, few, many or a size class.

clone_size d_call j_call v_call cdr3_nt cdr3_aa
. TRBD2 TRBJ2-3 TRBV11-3 TGTGCCAGCAGCTTCCTTCTAGCGGCGGATGGAGATACGCAGTATTTT CASSFLLAADGDTQYF
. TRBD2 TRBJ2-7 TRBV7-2 TGTGCCAGCAGCTTAGTAGCGGGGGGGACCTACGAGCAGTACTTC CASSLVAGGTYEQYF
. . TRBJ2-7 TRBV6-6 TGTGCCAGCAGTGCCCGTTTACCCGAACAGGGCTACGAGCAGTACTTC CASSARLPEQGYEQYF
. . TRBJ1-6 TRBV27 TGTGCCAGCAGTGACGTGGGGAGAGACTCACCCCTCCACTTT CASSDVGRDSPLHF
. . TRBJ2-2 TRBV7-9 TGTGCCAGCAGCTCGCGGGACAGAGGGACCACCGGGGAGCTGTTTTTT CASSSRDRGTTGELFF
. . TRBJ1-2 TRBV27 TGTGCCAGCAGTCTCTCAGGGTCCAACTATGGCTACACCTTC CASSLSGSNYGYTF
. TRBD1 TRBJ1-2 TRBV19 TGTGCCAGTAGTATCCGGGGGCAGGGGGCGACCTATGGCTACACCTTC CASSIRGQGATYGYTF
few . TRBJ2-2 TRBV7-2 TGTGCCAGCAGCCCCCTGCCGGGGAGTACCGGGGAGCTGTTTTTT CASSPLPGSTGELFF
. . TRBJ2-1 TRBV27 TGTGCCAGCAGTACAACTTCCCATGAGCAGTTCTTC CASSTTSHEQFF
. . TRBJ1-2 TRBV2 TGTGCCAGCAGTGAAACGAACTATGGCTACACCTTC CASSETNYGYTF
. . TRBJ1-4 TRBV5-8 TGTGCCAGCAGCCTTTGGCAAGACGGCGGCGAAAAACTGTTTTTT CASSLWQDGGEKLFF
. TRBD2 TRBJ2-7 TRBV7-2 TGTGCCAGCAGCTTAAAAGGCGGGAGTAGGGTCCAACTCTACGAGCAGTACTTC CASSLKGGSRVQLYEQYF
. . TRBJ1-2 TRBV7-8 TGTGCCAGCAGCTTAGCGCCGGGAATGGGGGGCTACACCTTC CASSLAPGMGGYTF
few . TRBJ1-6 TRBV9 TGTGCCAGCAGCGTCCGGGACGGAAATAATTCACCCCTCCACTTT CASSVRDGNNSPLHF
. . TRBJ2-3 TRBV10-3 TGTGCCATCAGTGAGGGACAAACGAGCACAGATACGCAGTATTTT CAISEGQTSTDTQYF
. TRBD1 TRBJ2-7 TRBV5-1 TGCGCCAGCAGCACAACAGGGGATTCGGACGAGCAGTACTTC CASSTTGDSDEQYF